A single sample is the source of the 14 T cell receptor beta chains below, sequenced in a study of T cell responses to AZD1222 COVID-19 vaccine (dated by TCRdb to about 2021). The time point label for this specimen denotes: about 28 days (+/-7) after the second vaccine dose. Libraries were made using the immunoSEQ multiplex PCR assay. TCRdb stores this immuneACCESS table with in-frame sequences only. Part of the clones is absent; in the studies checked, under half of the shortfall reflects unresolved V genes, and no reason is known for the rest. Across this sample there are roughly 54,000 clones, with more than 80% seen only once. About 14% of the sample goes to the ten largest clones. The sequences come from peripheral blood, collected 28 days after the second AZD1222 dose. All receptors derive from an adult who received the AZD1222 COVID-19 vaccine.

This chain uses TRBV9 with TRBJ2-3, with D possibly being TRBD2 (6 bases). Germline V gives CDR1 SGDLS, CDR2 YYNGEE. Trimming cost V 7 bases and J 3 bases, with 18 bases left between them. This CDR3 comprises 15 residues. As DNA, the CDR3 is TGTGCCAGCGTCCGAGCTCAAAGCGGGACAGATACGCAGTATTTT. This gives the protein CASVRAQSGTDTQYF.

The chain has TRBV2 and TRBJ2-1; the match to TRBD2 covers 11 bases. Germline CDR1 is SNHLY and CDR2 is FYNNEI. CDR3 length equals 15 residues. V was pared by 10 bases and J by 7 bases, with 12 bases of the junction left unmatched. The CDR3 loop reads CATEAGTSGLNEQFF. CDR3 DNA sequence: TGTGCCACCGAGGCGGGGACTAGCGGTCTTAATGAGCAGTTCTTC.

V gene TRBV6-2 or TRBV6-3 combines with J gene TRBJ2-7; D is uncertain. The CDR3 length is 12 residues. Between the trimmed V and J ends, which lost 6 bases and 3 bases, there was a span of 9 bases. Germline V lookup: CDR1 MNHEY, CDR2 SVGEGT. CDR3 region: CASSSHLYEQYF. CDR3 in DNA: TGTGCCAGCAGCTCACACCTCTACGAGCAGTACTTC.

The rearrangement joins TRBV24-1 to TRBJ2-1; tentatively, D is TRBD1 or TRBD2 (6 bases each). V was clipped by 7 bases and J by 4 bases, with 16 bases between them. Germline-derived CDR1 and CDR2 are KGHDR and SFDVKD. The CDR3 spans 15 residues. The CDR3 spells CATSRGGRRYNEQFF. The CDR3 coding sequence is TGTGCCACCAGCCGAGGGGGGAGGAGGTACAATGAGCAGTTCTTC.

This chain joins TRBV13 and TRBJ2-7; D not certain. Trimming cost V 5 bases and J 3 bases, with 5 bases left between them. The germline gives CDR1 PRHDT, CDR2 FYEKMQ (reference sequence). The CDR3 loop spans 11 amino acids. The CDR3 DNA sequence: TGTGCCAGCAGCCCCCGCTACGAGCAGTACTTC. Amino acid sequence: CASSPRYEQYF.

The chain employs TRBV7-2 and TRBJ2-5; D perhaps matches TRBD1 (5 bases). Per germline, CDR1 SGHTA and CDR2 FQGNSA. V gave up 4 bases and J gave up 7 bases, with 19 bases separating them. There are 15 residues in the CDR3. CDR3 protein: CASSSQHRTTGTQYF. The CDR3 bases are TGTGCCAGCAGCTCGCAACACAGGACAACGGGGACCCAGTACTTC.

This sequence joins TRBV5-4 and TRBJ2-7; the D call may be TRBD1 or TRBD2 (5 bases each). The CDR3 sequence is 13 residues long. V lost 0 bases to trimming and J lost 6 bases, with 10 bases between them. Germline CDR1 reads SGHNT; CDR2 reads YYREEE (reference sequence). The CDR3 nucleotides are TGTGCCAGCAGCTTGGAGAGGGGTGTCGAGCAGTACTTC. It encodes CASSLERGVEQYF.

This chain connects TRBV11-3 to TRBJ2-2, with 12 bases matching TRBD1. The V segment lost 6 bases and the J segment 6 bases; nucleotides outside the gene matches: 8. Germline V gene data show CDR1 as SGHNT and CDR2 as YENEEA. This CDR3 has 16 amino acids. CDR3 sequence: CASRFSGTGGPGELFF. The CDR3 DNA sequence: TGTGCCAGCAGGTTCTCCGGGACAGGGGGCCCCGGGGAGCTGTTTTTT.

The chain carries TRBV7-9 and TRBJ1-1; D unclear. This CDR3 contains 13 residues. Germline CDR1 and CDR2: SEHNR and FQNEAQ (reference sequence). Trimming stripped 3 bases from V and 0 bases from J, with 5 bases between. CDR3 sequence (DNA): TGTGCCAGCAGCTTCGGCATGAACACTGAAGCTTTCTTT. It encodes CASSFGMNTEAFF. Based on the CDR3 plus reference TRBV7-9 and TRBJ1-1, the full variable domain is DTGVSQNPRHKITKRGQNVTFRCDPISEHNRLYWYRQTLGQGPEFLTYFQNEAQLEKSRLLSDRFSAERPKGSFSTLEIQRTEQGDSAMYLCASSFGMNTEAFFGQGTRLTVV.

The chain is built from TRBV2 and TRBJ2-1; D possibly corresponds to TRBD1 (6 bases). This CDR3 has 14 amino acids. Germline V gives CDR1 SNHLY, CDR2 FYNNEI. Deletions cut 7 bases from V and 6 bases from J, with 16 bases between. DNA for the CDR3: TGTGCCAGCAAACTGGACAGCCCCCCCAATGAGCAGTTCTTC. As protein: CASKLDSPPNEQFF. Full variable domain (rest looked up from reference TRBV2 and TRBJ2-1): EPEVTQTPSHQVTQMGQEVILRCVPISNHLYFYWYRQILGQKVEFLVSFYNNEISEKSEIFDDQFSVERPDGSNFTLKIRSTKLEDSAMYFCASKLDSPPNEQFFGPGTRLTVL.

The chain joins TRBV6-1 to TRBJ2-7; 7 bases match TRBD2. The CDR3 spans 15 residues. Germline CDR1 and CDR2: MNHNS and SASEGT. V lost 3 bases, J lost 4 bases, and 9 bases stayed unmatched. The CDR3: CASSEGGAGIYEQYF. As DNA, the CDR3 is TGTGCCAGCAGTGAGGGGGGAGCGGGGATTTACGAGCAGTACTTC.

This chain uses TRBV30 with TRBJ1-1, with 10 bases lining up with TRBD1. This CDR3 region has 13 residues. Germline loops: CDR1 GTSNPN, CDR2 SVGIG (reference sequence). The ends lost 3 bases at V and 3 bases at J; junction bases unmatched: 1. The CDR3 is CAWSGQGDTEAFF. CDR3 bases: TGTGCCTGGAGCGGACAGGGGGACACTGAAGCTTTCTTT.

Details on this clone: At one end, the junction sequence differs from germline, possibly due to a read error. The chain couples TRBV6-6 to TRBJ1-5, with D possibly being TRBD1 (5 bases). Germline CDR1 and CDR2: MNHNY and SVGAGI (reference sequence). The CDR3 runs 15 residues. CDR3 nucleotides: TGTGCCAGCAGTAACTCGGAGGGGAGCAATCAGCCCCAGCATTTT. Protein sequence: CASSNSEGSNQPQHF.

This chain uses TRBV30 with TRBJ1-4; the D gene is possibly TRBD1 (5 bases). CDR1 and CDR2 from the germline V gene are GTSNPN and SVGIG (reference sequence). V lost 2 bases and J 4 bases, leaving 8 bases between the germline ends. There are 13 residues in the CDR3. The DNA for the CDR3 is TGTGCCTGGAGTCTGAGGGGTAATGAAAAACTGTTTTTT. Protein sequence: CAWSLRGNEKLFF.